These 3 T cell receptor beta chains were sequenced from one sample in a study of CD4+ T cells in melanoma (dated by TCRdb to between 2021 and 2023). To prepare the library, the immunoSEQ multiplex PCR assay was applied. TCRdb holds this immuneACCESS table with in-frame rearrangements only. Some clones are missing; in checked studies, unresolved V genes explain under half, and the rest has no known cause. This sample has around 130,000 clones in its table, and roughly 91% of those were observed once. The ten largest clones add up to approximately 1.5% of the sample. These receptors originate from a human donor with melanoma.

The chain links TRBV5-6 to TRBJ2-3; 7 positions match TRBD2. From germline, CDR1 is SGHDT and CDR2 YYEEEE. CDR3 size: 13 residues. V shed 1 base, J shed 10 bases, and the junction held 6 bases outside the gene matches. The CDR3: CASSLRGTTPQYF. CDR3 coding DNA: TGTGCCAGCAGCTTGCGGGGGACTACCCCGCAGTATTTT.

The V gene is TRBV7-6, the J gene TRBJ2-1; 11 nucleotides agree with TRBD2. Germline-derived CDR1 and CDR2 are SGHVS and FNYEAQ. The CDR3 totals 15 residues. Trimming cost V 6 bases and J 5 bases; bases outside gene matches: 6. CDR3 residues: CASRALAGGNNEQFF. CDR3 coding DNA: TGTGCCAGCAGGGCATTAGCGGGGGGGAACAATGAGCAGTTCTTC.

J is TRBJ1-2 and V is TRBV6-5; maybe TRBD1 (6 bases). Germline CDR1 is MNHEY and CDR2 is SVGAGI. Deletions cut 2 bases from V and 4 bases from J, with 11 bases between. CDR3 length equals 14 residues. In DNA, the CDR3 is TGTGCCAGCAGTTACATGGGGGGCGGCTATGGCTACACCTTC. Amino acids: CASSYMGGGYGYTF.